This T cell receptor (beta chain) came from a study of blood T cell repertoires in COVID-19. Across the study: The study drew acute and convalescent COVID-19 samples from the United States, Italy and Spain.

Between the trimmed V and J ends, which lost 6 bases and 0 bases, there was a span of 14 bases. This CDR3 is built from 16 residues. Looked up from germline, CDR1 is PRHDT and CDR2 is FYEKMQ (reference sequence). Original processing methods: Reference gene primers were amplified, and this amplification served to estimate nucleated cell counts. TCRdb keeps only in-frame clones here, not all; method: immunoSEQ multiplex PCR. V and J calls plus clone size are reproduced from that table; the DNA served to infer D and trimming. The sample holds 150,000 to 200,000 clones, around 92% seen once. Sequenced input: PBMCs or T cells enriched from blood (not recorded which). The chain uses TRBV13 and TRBJ1-4; D is unresolved. The sequence came from a woman between 18 and 29 years old who had recovered from COVID-19. CDR3 coding DNA: TGTGCCAGCAGACTAGGGTGGCGGGCAACTAATGAAAAACTGTTTTTT. Its protein is CASRLGWRATNEKLFF.